Below, 25 T cell receptor beta chains from the same sample are listed, as sequenced in a study of CD8 T cells in ankylosing spondylitis. TCRdb reprocessed the 5' RACE reads with MiXCR, giving one entry per CDR3 protein. Of a few hundred thousand distinct CDR3 sequences in the sample, approximately 22% were seen once. Sequencing used blood, either unsorted or a sorted T cell fraction (not recorded which). The receptor set was obtained from a male donor with ankylosing spondylitis or in good health (not recorded which).

This clonotype showed up just a few times. The V and J genes are TRBV4-2 and TRBJ2-3; 13 bases are shared with TRBD2. The CDR3 consists of 17 residues. V lost 1 base to trimming and J lost 0 bases; unmatched junction nucleotides: 1. Germline V CDR1 and CDR2: LGHNA, YNFKEQ. The CDR3 DNA reads as TGTGCCAGCAGCCAAGGACTAGCGGGGGGCAGCACAGATACGCAGTATTTT. Its translation is CASSQGLAGGSTDTQYF.

This chain uses TRBV20-1 with TRBJ2-2; 7 nucleotides match TRBD1. There are 16 residues in the CDR3. Trimming took 1 base from V and 1 from J; bases not matched to a gene: 6. Germline V gene lookup returns CDR1 DFQATT and CDR2 SNEGSKA (reference sequence). CDR3 protein: CSARAPDRVNTGELFF. DNA for the CDR3: TGCAGTGCTAGAGCCCCAGACAGGGTGAACACCGGGGAGCTGTTTTTT.

This clonotype occurred a few times. The chain joins TRBV4-1 to TRBJ2-4; TRBD1 matches at 9 bases. CDR3 size: 16 residues. J gave up 5 bases and V 0 bases, and 5 bases lay outside the gene matches. Germline V gene lookup returns CDR1 MGHRA and CDR2 YSYEKL. CDR3 sequence (DNA): TGCGCCAGCAGCCAAGACGGGACAGGGTTTGAAAACATTCAGTACTTC. It encodes CASSQDGTGFENIQYF.

The chain has TRBV20-1 and TRBJ2-1; 12 positions agree with TRBD2. Trimming at V came to 3 bases and at J to 8 bases, leaving 8 bases not matched to a gene. Germline V gives CDR1 DFQATT, CDR2 SNEGSKA (reference sequence). The CDR3 is 15 amino acids. This CDR3 reads CSASGTSGLEDEQFF. DNA of the CDR3: TGCAGTGCTAGTGGGACTAGCGGGCTCGAGGATGAGCAGTTCTTC.

This rearrangement joins TRBV3-1 to TRBJ1-6; D ambiguous. The ends were cut back, 4 bases at V and 10 bases at J, with 11 bases in the middle. The CDR3 runs 13 residues. Per the germline V gene, CDR1 is LGHDT and CDR2 is YNNKEL (reference sequence). The CDR3 bases are TGTGCCAGCAGCCGAAGGAGTGGCTCACCCCTCCACTTT. It encodes CASSRRSGSPLHF.

The chain carries TRBV15 and TRBJ2-3; TRBD2 matches 8 bases. The junction had 2 bases not matched to a gene; V was cut back by 0 bases and J by 0 bases. Germline loops: CDR1 LNHNV, CDR2 YYDKDF (reference sequence). The length of the CDR3 is 16 residues. DNA of the CDR3: TGTGCCACCAGCAGAGATCCTAGCGGGAGCACAGATACGCAGTATTTT. Protein: CATSRDPSGSTDTQYF.

Concerning this clonotype itself: An end of the junction does not agree with germline; a read error may underlie this. The DNA of the CDR3 is TGTGCCAGCAGTTCCTCCTCTGAAGCTCTCTTT. It encodes CASSSSSEALF. The chain combines TRBV6-2 or TRBV6-3 with TRBJ1-1, with unresolved D. This CDR3 contains 11 residues. Germline V CDR1 and CDR2: MNHEY, SVGEGT.

The rearrangement links TRBV4-1 to TRBJ2-5, with D tentatively TRBD1 or TRBD2 (5 bases each). This CDR3 is built from 15 residues. Trimming took 7 bases from V and 2 from J, leaving 17 bases between them. CDR1 is MGHRA and CDR2 is YSYEKL in the germline V gene. In nucleotides, the CDR3 is TGCGCCAGCACCTCCTCCGGGGCACTTCAAGAGACCCAGTACTTC. It yields the protein CASTSSGALQETQYF.

This clonotype was detected once. This chain uses TRBV15 with TRBJ2-5; 9 bases map to TRBD1. Germline V gene data show CDR1 as LNHNV and CDR2 as YYDKDF (reference sequence). The CDR3 runs 15 residues. Unmatched junction bases numbered 5, after V lost 4 bases and J lost 2 bases. The CDR3 protein is CATSTRTGAQETQYF. Written as DNA, the CDR3 is TGTGCCACCAGCACCCGGACAGGGGCGCAAGAGACCCAGTACTTC.

The chain couples TRBV12-3 or TRBV12-4 to TRBJ2-3; TRBD2 aligns across 10 bases. J was trimmed by 1 base and V by 5 bases; bases with no gene match: 6. The CDR3 contains 16 residues. The CDR3 nucleotides read TGTGCCAGCAGTGAGACTAGCGGGCCCGGCACAGATACGCAGTATTTT. This gives the protein CASSETSGPGTDTQYF.

The table lists this clonotype with a few counts. The chain links TRBV29-1 to TRBJ2-7; D perhaps matches TRBD1 (5 bases). The CDR3 has 14 amino acids. Trimming shortened V by 5 bases and J by 0 bases, and 14 bases separated the two germline ends. Germline V gene data show CDR1 as SQVTM and CDR2 as ANQGSEA. The CDR3 reads CSVTSTASSYEQYF. DNA of the CDR3: TGCAGCGTTACCTCGACAGCTAGCTCCTACGAGCAGTACTTC.

This clonotype was recorded a few times. This chain links TRBV29-1 with TRBJ2-7; the D gene is possibly TRBD1 (5 bases). This CDR3 has 11 residues. Germline V lookup: CDR1 SQVTM, CDR2 ANQGSEA. The V and J ends lost 4 bases and 6 bases respectively, with 10 bases between them. This chain's CDR3 is CSVVEGVEQYF. In DNA, the CDR3 is TGCAGCGTTGTGGAAGGGGTCGAGCAGTACTTC.

The chain uses TRBV7-9 and TRBJ2-5, with a tentative D call TRBD1 (6 bases). Germline V gene sequence: CDR1 SEHNR, CDR2 FQNEAQ (reference sequence). This CDR3 region has 13 residues. V was cut by 6 bases and J by 5 bases, with 13 bases left in between. Here the CDR3 DNA reads TGTGCCAGCAGTTCAGGGGCGAAGGAGACCCAGTACTTC. Residues: CASSSGAKETQYF.

Only a few counts were recorded for this clonotype. The V and J genes are TRBV27 and TRBJ1-1, with a tentative D call TRBD1 (6 bases). The CDR3 extends over 13 amino acids. Looked up from germline, CDR1 is MNHEY and CDR2 is SMNVEV (reference sequence). Trimming removed 6 bases from V and 1 base from J, with 9 bases in between. The CDR3 bases are TGTGCCAGCAGGGACAGCGAGAACACTGAAGCTTTCTTT. Translating gives CASRDSENTEAFF.

The sample holds a few counts of this clonotype. This chain joins TRBV10-3 and TRBJ2-3; 11 bases agree with TRBD2. This CDR3 region has 15 residues. CDR1 is ENHRY, CDR2 SYGVKD, per germline. The V segment lost 6 bases and the J segment 5 bases; nucleotides outside the gene matches: 7. CDR3 DNA: TGTGCCATCAGCCTTAGCGGGGGGGCCGGAGATACGCAGTATTTT. Encoded protein: CAISLSGGAGDTQYF.

The chain carries TRBV10-3 and TRBJ1-1; unclear D gene. V lost 3 bases and J lost 4, with 6 bases in between. CDR3 length: 12 residues. CDR1 is ENHRY and CDR2 is SYGVKD in the germline V gene. The DNA for the CDR3 is TGTGCCATCAGTGAAGGATTCACTGAAGCTTTCTTT. This translates into CAISEGFTEAFF.

The rearrangement joins TRBV2 to TRBJ2-2; D not resolved. V was pared by 3 bases and J by 7 bases, with 15 bases between. The CDR3 is 15 residues long. Germline V gene data show CDR1 as SNHLY and CDR2 as FYNNEI. In DNA, the CDR3 is TGTGCCAGCAGTGATGGGCAGGAGTTCGGCGGGGAGCTGTTTTTT. Its translation: CASSDGQEFGGELFF.

CDR3 sequence: CASSLGLLGTQYF. CDR3 nucleotides: TGTGCCAGCAGTCTCGGACTATTGGGGACCCAGTACTTC. V is TRBV12-3 or TRBV12-4 and J is TRBJ2-5; D might be TRBD2 (6 bases). This CDR3 has 13 residues. Trimming stripped 5 bases from V and 7 bases from J, with 14 bases between.

The gene calls are TRBV12-3 or TRBV12-4 and TRBJ2-2; D is unclear. V was cut by 3 bases and J by 4 bases, with 12 bases left in between. This CDR3 spans 15 amino acids. The CDR3, as DNA: TGTGCCAGCAGTTTTCTTAGTTTGAGCACCGGGGAGCTGTTTTTT. Translating gives CASSFLSLSTGELFF.

This clonotype was seen repeatedly, ten times or more. The chain is built from TRBV20-1 and TRBJ2-2, with 11 bases lining up with TRBD2. Germline CDR1 reads DFQATT; CDR2 reads SNEGSKA (reference sequence). V lost 6 bases and J lost 3; bases outside the gene matches: 6. The CDR3 runs 15 residues. CDR3 DNA sequence: TGCAGTGCAAAAACTAGCGGGGGTGACACCGGGGAGCTGTTTTTT. Its translation: CSAKTSGGDTGELFF.

This clonotype was picked up a small number of times. The chain carries TRBV29-1 and TRBJ2-7; possibly TRBD2 for D (6 bases). This CDR3 is 13 amino acids long. Per the germline V gene, CDR1 is SQVTM and CDR2 is ANQGSEA. The ends were cut back, 6 bases at V and 4 bases at J, with 16 bases in the middle. The CDR3, as DNA: TGCAGCGTCACATCTACGGGGGTTTACGAGCAGTACTTC. It is translated as CSVTSTGVYEQYF.

This clonotype showed up just once. The V call is TRBV11-2, the J call TRBJ2-5, with 8 bases that match TRBD1. The CDR3 loop spans 16 amino acids. The trim removed 5 bases at V and 0 bases at J, leaving 8 bases unmatched. CDR1 is SGHAT, CDR2 FQNNGV, per germline. CDR3 in DNA: TGTGCCAGCAGCCAGAGGGGGACAGGAGACCAAGAGACCCAGTACTTC. Translating gives CASSQRGTGDQETQYF.

This clonotype was detected a few times. The J gene is TRBJ2-1, the V gene TRBV6-1, with TRBD1 identical over 8 bases. The junction had 7 bases not matched to a gene; V was cut back by 4 bases and J by 2 bases. CDR3 length: 16 residues. Germline V gives CDR1 MNHNS, CDR2 SASEGT. DNA of the CDR3: TGTGCCAGCAGTGGCCCGGGACAGGTCGCCTACAATGAGCAGTTCTTC. Its translation: CASSGPGQVAYNEQFF.

The gene calls are TRBV6-5 and TRBJ2-5, with 8 nucleotides matching TRBD2. The length of the CDR3 is 16 residues. Germline V lookup: CDR1 MNHEY, CDR2 SVGAGI. Trimming took 2 bases from V and 5 from J; bases not matched to a gene: 10. CDR3 sequence (DNA): TGTGCCAGCAGTTACCGCATCGGGGGGGCAGGGGAGACCCAGTACTTC. Translating gives CASSYRIGGAGETQYF.

V and J are TRBV7-9 and TRBJ1-4; the D gene is possibly TRBD1 (6 bases). Trimming shortened V by 6 bases and J by 7 bases, and 15 bases separated the two germline ends. CDR3 length: 14 amino acids. CDR1 and CDR2 from the germline V gene are SEHNR and FQNEAQ (reference sequence). The CDR3 sequence: CASRKQGIGEKLFF. The CDR3 DNA sequence: TGTGCCAGCAGGAAACAGGGCATCGGTGAAAAACTGTTTTTT.